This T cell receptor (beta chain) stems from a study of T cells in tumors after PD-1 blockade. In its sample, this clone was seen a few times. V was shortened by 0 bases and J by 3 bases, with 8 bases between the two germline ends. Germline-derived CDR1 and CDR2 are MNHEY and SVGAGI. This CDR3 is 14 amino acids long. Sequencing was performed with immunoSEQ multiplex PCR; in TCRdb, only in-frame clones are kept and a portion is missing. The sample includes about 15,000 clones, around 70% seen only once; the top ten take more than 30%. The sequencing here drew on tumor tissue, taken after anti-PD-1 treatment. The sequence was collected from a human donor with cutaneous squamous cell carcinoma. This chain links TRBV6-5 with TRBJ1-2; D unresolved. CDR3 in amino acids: CASSYSTSDYGYTF. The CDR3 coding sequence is TGTGCCAGCAGTTACTCGACCAGTGACTATGGCTACACCTTC.